This T cell receptor beta chain is from a study of T cell changes during pregnancy in multiple sclerosis. The table came from immunoSEQ multiplex PCR; TCRdb's copy has only in-frame clones and leaves some out. The table records around 69,000 clones, approximately 94% of them present only once. CDR1 is KGHSH, CDR2 LQKENI, per germline. Trimming at V came to 1 base and at J to 1 base, leaving 12 bases not matched to a gene. The CDR3 is 19 residues long. Material: peripheral blood, obtained in the second trimester of pregnancy. This receptor was identified in a female donor in good health, enrolled as a control in a pregnancy study. This chain joins TRBV18 and TRBJ1-1, with TRBD1 matching over 10 bases. The CDR3 nucleotides read TGTGCCAGCTCACCACTACTAGCGAGGACAGGGGGGTCGAACACTGAAGCTTTCTTT. It specifies CASSPLLARTGGSNTEAFF.